The clone carrying this T cell receptor beta chain appeared many times. Its antigen is not identified. The team produced cDNA through 5'RACE using 10-nucleotide random UMIs. Using its own MiXCR run on the 5' RACE reads, TCRdb lists one record per CDR3 protein. The sample has roughly 36,000 distinct CDR3 sequences; approximately 7.2% are singletons. These data come from a study of neurological immune-mediated disorders. The sorted libraries involved the use of about 1 million CD4+ or CD8+ T cells. Study-wide results and limits: Across subjects, no CDR3 amino acid sequence appeared in expanded clones of more than one subject, a finding that suggested private repertoires in all groups. It was HTLV-1-associated myelopathy that showed the most TCR clonal expansion, while multiple sclerosis showed the least, falling below healthy controls.

Germline V gene lookup returns CDR1 MGHDK and CDR2 SYGVNS. The CDR3 is 16 amino acids. The ends were cut back, 1 base at V and 1 base at J, with 8 bases in the middle. The gene calls are TRBV25-1 and TRBJ2-6; no firm D call. The specimen was CD4+ T cells from blood. The clonotype originates from a man aged 45-65 years in good health. The CDR3 sequence is CASSEFYGSGANVLTF. The CDR3 DNA is TGTGCCAGCAGTGAATTTTACGGGTCTGGGGCCAACGTCCTGACTTTC.